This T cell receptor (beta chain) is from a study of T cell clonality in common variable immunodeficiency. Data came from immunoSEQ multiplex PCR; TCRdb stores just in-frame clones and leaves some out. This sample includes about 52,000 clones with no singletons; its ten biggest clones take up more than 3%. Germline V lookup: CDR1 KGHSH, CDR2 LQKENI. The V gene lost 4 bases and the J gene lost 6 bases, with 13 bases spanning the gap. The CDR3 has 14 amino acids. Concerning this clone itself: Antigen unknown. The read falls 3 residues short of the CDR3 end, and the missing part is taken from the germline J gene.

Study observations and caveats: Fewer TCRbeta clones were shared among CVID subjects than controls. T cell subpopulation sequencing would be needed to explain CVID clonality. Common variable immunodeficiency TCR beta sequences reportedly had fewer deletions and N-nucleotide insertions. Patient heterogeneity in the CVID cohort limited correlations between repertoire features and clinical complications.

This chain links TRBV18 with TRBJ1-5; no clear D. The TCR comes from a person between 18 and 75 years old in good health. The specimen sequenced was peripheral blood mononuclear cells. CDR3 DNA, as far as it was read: TGTGCCAGCTCACTTGACTGGTCGAGTCAGCCC. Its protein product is CASSLDWSSQP. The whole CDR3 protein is CASSLDWSSQPQHF. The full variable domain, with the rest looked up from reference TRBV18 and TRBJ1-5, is NAGVMQNPRHLVRRRGQEARLRCSPMKGHSHVYWYRQLPEEGLKFMVYLQKENIIDESGMPKERFSAEFPKEGPSILRIQQVVRGDSAAYFCASSLDWSSQPQHFGDGTRLSIL.